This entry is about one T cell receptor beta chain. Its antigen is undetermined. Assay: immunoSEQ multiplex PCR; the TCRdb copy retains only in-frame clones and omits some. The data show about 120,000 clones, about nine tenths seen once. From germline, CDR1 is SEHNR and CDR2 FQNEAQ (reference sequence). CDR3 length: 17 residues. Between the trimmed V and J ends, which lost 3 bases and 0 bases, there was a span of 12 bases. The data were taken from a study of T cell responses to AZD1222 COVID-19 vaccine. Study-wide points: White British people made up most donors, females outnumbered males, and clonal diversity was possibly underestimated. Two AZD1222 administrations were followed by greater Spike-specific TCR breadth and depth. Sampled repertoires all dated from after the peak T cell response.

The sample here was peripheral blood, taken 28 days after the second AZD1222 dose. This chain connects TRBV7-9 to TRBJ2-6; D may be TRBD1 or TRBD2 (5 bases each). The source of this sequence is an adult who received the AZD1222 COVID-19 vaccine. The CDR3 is CASSFGTRSSGANVLTF. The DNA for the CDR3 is TGTGCCAGCAGCTTCGGGACCCGTAGCTCTGGGGCCAACGTCCTGACTTTC.